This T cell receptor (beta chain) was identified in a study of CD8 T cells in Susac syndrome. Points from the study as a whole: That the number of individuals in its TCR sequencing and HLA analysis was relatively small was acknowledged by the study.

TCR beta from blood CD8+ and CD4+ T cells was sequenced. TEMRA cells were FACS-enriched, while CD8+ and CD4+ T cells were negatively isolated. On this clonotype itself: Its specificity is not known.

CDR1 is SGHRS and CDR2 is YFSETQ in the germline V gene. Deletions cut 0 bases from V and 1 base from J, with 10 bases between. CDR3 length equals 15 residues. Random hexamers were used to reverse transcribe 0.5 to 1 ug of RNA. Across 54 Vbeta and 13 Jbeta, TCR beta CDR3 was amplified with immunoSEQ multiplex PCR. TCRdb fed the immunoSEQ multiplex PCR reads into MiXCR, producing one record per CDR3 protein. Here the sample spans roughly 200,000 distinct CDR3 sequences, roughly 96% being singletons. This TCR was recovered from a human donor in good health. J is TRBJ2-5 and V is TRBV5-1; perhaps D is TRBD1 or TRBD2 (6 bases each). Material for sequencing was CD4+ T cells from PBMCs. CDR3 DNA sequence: TGCGCCAGCAGCTTGGCAGGGGACTTCCAAGAGACCCAGTACTTC. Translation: CASSLAGDFQETQYF.